A single T cell receptor beta chain is shown here with its context. Its antigen is unidentified. This entry belongs to a study of multiple sclerosis patients with progressive multifocal leukoencephalopathy. Study-wide findings and caveats: TRBV and TRBJ usage showed no common pattern when PML developed. Expanded clones at PML onset predated and persisted through natalizumab therapy. Most PML patients had lower entropy, suggesting less diverse TRB repertoires.

Regarding time point: time of PML onset. PML in natalizumab-treated patients developed after between roughly 16 and 60 months of natalizumab therapy. Using immunoSEQ multiplex PCR, the repertoire was profiled, and TCRdb retains in-frame clones only, with some absent. Found here are about 31,000 clones, roughly 89% of them singletons; the top ten hold 5.7%. The input for sequencing was PBMCs, taken from a patient treated with natalizumab. This clonotype was obtained from a woman aged 40-49 years with progressive multifocal leukoencephalopathy.

CDR3 amino acids: CAIVDRNSYEQYF. The CDR3 bases are TGTGCCATCGTTGACAGGAATTCCTACGAGCAGTACTTC. The genes are TRBV28 and TRBJ2-7; D might be TRBD1 (6 bases). The CDR3 has 13 amino acids. Trimming pared 10 bases from V and 1 base from J, leaving 14 bases between. CDR1 and CDR2 (germline): MDHEN, SYDVKM.